Presented here are 21 T cell receptor beta chains from one specimen sequenced in a study of cytomegalovirus exposure and HLA in healthy donors. The PCR used 60 Vbeta and 13 Jbeta primers. Generated by immunoSEQ multiplex PCR, the TCRdb table keeps only in-frame clones and is missing some. The repertoire includes about 130,000 clones, 80% to 85% of them detected once, and approximately 1% sits in the top ten. Sample: PBMCs. The receptors were gathered from a human donor in good health.

Ten or more counts support this clone. Additional DNA sequences in this sample encode the identical CDR3. The V call is TRBV9, the J call TRBJ2-7; D may be TRBD1 (6 bases). Germline V gives CDR1 SGDLS, CDR2 YYNGEE. This CDR3 is 12 amino acids long. Trimming removed 3 bases from V and 4 bases from J, with 8 bases in between. CDR3 loop: CASSATGYEQYF. DNA of the CDR3: TGTGCCAGCAGCGCTACAGGGTACGAGCAGTACTTC.

The V call is TRBV6-1, the J call TRBJ1-3; D is unresolved. V dropped 2 bases and J dropped 2 bases, with 4 bases sitting between them. The germline CDR1 and CDR2 sequences are MNHNS and SASEGT. This CDR3 has 13 amino acids. The CDR3 region is CASSEQAGNTIYF. The CDR3 nucleotides read TGTGCCAGCAGTGAACAGGCTGGAAACACCATATATTTT.

This clone is medium-sized in the sample. This CDR3 is CASSLMRDSYTGELFF. The CDR3 DNA sequence: TGTGCCAGCAGCTTGATGCGGGACAGTTACACCGGGGAGCTGTTTTTT. The gene calls are TRBV5-4 and TRBJ2-2; a possible D gene is TRBD1 (7 bases). V lost 1 base to trimming and J lost 3 bases, with 13 bases between them. In germline, CDR1 is SGHNT, CDR2 YYREEE (reference sequence). This CDR3 comprises 16 residues.

CDR3: CASSQRTDSNQPQHF. Written as DNA, the CDR3 is TGCGCCAGCAGCCAAAGGACAGATAGCAATCAGCCCCAGCATTTT. The V and J genes are TRBV4-1 and TRBJ1-5; tentatively, D is TRBD1 (6 bases). The ends were cut back, 2 bases at V and 0 bases at J, with 8 bases in the middle. The CDR3 spans 15 residues. Germline V gene sequence: CDR1 MGHRA, CDR2 YSYEKL.

For the CDR3, the DNA is TGTGCCAGTAGTATAAGAGGCACCTACGAGCAGTACTTC. It translates to CASSIRGTYEQYF. The chain couples TRBV19 to TRBJ2-7, with D unresolved. Germline V gene data show CDR1 as LNHDA and CDR2 as SQIVND (reference sequence). The V gene lost 2 bases and the J gene lost 2 bases, with 7 bases spanning the gap. This CDR3 contains 13 residues.

The DNA of the CDR3 is TGCAGCGCCGAGGGGACTAGTCCTTCCGATACGCAGTATTTT. Translating gives CSAEGTSPSDTQYF. The chain is built from TRBV29-1 and TRBJ2-3; 8 positions agree with TRBD2. This CDR3 has 14 residues. From germline, CDR1 is SQVTM and CDR2 ANQGSEA. Trimming removed 7 bases from V and 6 bases from J; junction bases left unmatched: 12.

The chain is built from TRBV9 and TRBJ2-7; 11 positions agree with TRBD1. After removal of 2 bases from V and 3 bases from J, the junction contained 4 bases not matched to a gene. CDR3 length: 15 residues. CDR1 and CDR2 (germline): SGDLS, YYNGEE. The CDR3 sequence is CASSVGQGAGYEQYF. The DNA for the CDR3 is TGTGCCAGCAGCGTTGGACAGGGGGCGGGCTACGAGCAGTACTTC.

The V gene is TRBV7-3, the J gene TRBJ2-3, with 9 bases matching TRBD2. Germline CDR1 reads SGHTA; CDR2 reads FQGTGA. This CDR3 contains 17 residues. Trimming removed 1 base from V and 0 bases from J; junction bases left unmatched: 5. The CDR3 sequence is CASSLNLAGGSTDTQYF. The CDR3 DNA is TGTGCCAGCAGCTTAAATCTGGCGGGGGGGAGCACAGATACGCAGTATTTT.

This rearrangement joins TRBV11-2 to TRBJ2-2, with 7 bases lining up with TRBD2. The trim removed 6 bases at V and 6 bases at J, leaving 4 bases unmatched. Germline loops: CDR1 SGHAT, CDR2 FQNNGV. The CDR3 contains 13 residues. Here the CDR3 reads CASRTSSPGELFF. The DNA of the CDR3 is TGTGCCAGCAGGACTAGCTCCCCCGGGGAGCTGTTTTTT.

This clone was recorded once. The chain combines TRBV11-3 with TRBJ2-2, with D perhaps matching TRBD2 (5 bases). CDR3 length equals 14 residues. V lost 0 bases and J 5 bases, leaving 7 bases between the germline ends. CDR1 SGHNT and CDR2 YENEEA come from the germline V gene. CDR3 amino acids: CASSLEAETGELFF. Written as DNA, the CDR3 is TGTGCCAGCAGCTTAGAAGCGGAGACCGGGGAGCTGTTTTTT.

This clone was detected only once. The sample has other DNA sequences that encode this CDR3 too. The V gene is TRBV2, the J gene TRBJ1-6; D is uncertain. CDR1 is SNHLY, CDR2 FYNNEI, per germline. CDR3 length: 15 amino acids. V was pared by 4 bases and J by 6 bases, with 13 bases between. The CDR3 region is CASSALGSFNSPLHF. Written as DNA, the CDR3 is TGTGCCAGCAGTGCCTTGGGCAGCTTTAATTCACCCCTCCACTTT.

The sample holds one count of this clone. The germline gene is not matched at one end of the junction; a read error may be the cause. This rearrangement joins TRBV7-2 to TRBJ2-2, with D maybe TRBD2 (6 bases). This CDR3 is 19 amino acids long. Germline V gene data show CDR1 as SGHTA and CDR2 as FQGNSA. The CDR3 is CASSQRALDYNHQPSELFF. As DNA, the CDR3 is TGTGCCAGCAGCCAAAGAGCTTTGGACTACAACCACCAACCTTCGGAGTTGTTTTTT.

The V gene is TRBV6-5, the J gene TRBJ2-7, with a weak D call TRBD2 (5 bases). V gave up 2 bases and J gave up 3 bases, with 8 bases separating them. The CDR3 contains 13 residues. Germline V gene sequence: CDR1 MNHEY, CDR2 SVGAGI. The CDR3 is CASSYAGVYEQYF. The DNA for the CDR3 is TGTGCCAGCAGTTACGCGGGTGTCTACGAGCAGTACTTC.

This clone has just a few counts. This rearrangement joins TRBV19 to TRBJ1-1; D is possibly TRBD1 (6 bases). Trimming stripped 1 base from V and 0 bases from J, with 15 bases between. The germline CDR1 and CDR2 sequences are LNHDA and SQIVND (reference sequence). The CDR3 is 17 amino acids. CDR3 in DNA: TGTGCCAGTAGTATAGGGGGGCTTGGGGGCGTGAACACTGAAGCTTTCTTT. As protein: CASSIGGLGGVNTEAFF.

The chain combines TRBV28 with TRBJ1-2; D may be TRBD1 (6 bases). Germline values: CDR1 MDHEN, CDR2 SYDVKM. The CDR3 runs 13 residues. V lost 6 bases and J 3 bases, leaving 11 bases between the germline ends. CDR3 protein: CASRNGQHYGYTF. CDR3 nucleotide sequence: TGTGCCAGCAGAAATGGACAGCACTATGGCTACACCTTC.

The rearrangement links TRBV28 to TRBJ1-2; no firm D call. Trimming took 3 bases from V and 4 from J, leaving 6 bases between them. This CDR3 region has 12 residues. Germline V gene lookup returns CDR1 MDHEN and CDR2 SYDVKM. The CDR3 bases are TGTGCCAGCAGTTTCAAGCCCTATGGCTACACCTTC. Translation gives CASSFKPYGYTF.

The rearrangement links TRBV28 to TRBJ2-7; a weak D match, TRBD1 (6 bases). In germline, CDR1 is MDHEN, CDR2 SYDVKM. The ends were cut back, 4 bases at V and 1 base at J, with 17 bases in the middle. This CDR3 is 16 amino acids long. The CDR3 reads CASSSTGTNWSYEQYF. Written as DNA, the CDR3 is TGTGCCAGCAGTTCCACAGGGACAAACTGGTCCTACGAGCAGTACTTC.

This sequence joins TRBV2 and TRBJ2-2; D not certain. Germline V lookup: CDR1 SNHLY, CDR2 FYNNEI. Trimming left V 8 bases short and J 0 bases short, with 10 bases between. The CDR3 length is 14 residues. The CDR3 here is CASDETPNTGELFF. DNA for the CDR3: TGTGCCAGCGATGAGACACCGAACACCGGGGAGCTGTTTTTT.

Only one count was recorded for this clone. This chain connects TRBV12-5 to TRBJ2-7; D might be TRBD2 (5 bases). V was shortened by 1 base and J by 5 bases, with 12 bases between the two germline ends. Germline-derived CDR1 and CDR2 are LGHNT and FRNRAP. CDR3 length: 14 residues. The chain's CDR3 is CASGLGGIGNEQYF. For the CDR3, the DNA is TGTGCTAGTGGTTTGGGTGGAATCGGGAACGAGCAGTACTTC.

This clone occurred a few times. This chain joins TRBV2 and TRBJ1-4; 7 nucleotides match TRBD1. Germline assignment: CDR1 SNHLY and CDR2 FYNNEI. Trimming took 10 bases from V and 5 from J; bases not matched to a gene: 4. The CDR3 contains 12 residues. The CDR3 reads CATTGENEKLFF. The CDR3, as DNA: TGTGCCACTACAGGGGAGAATGAAAAACTGTTTTTT.

In this sample, this clone turned up a few times. The V gene is TRBV2, the J gene TRBJ1-2; D possibly corresponds to TRBD1 (6 bases). The germline gives CDR1 SNHLY, CDR2 FYNNEI. V was cut by 11 bases and J by 0 bases, with 25 bases left in between. The CDR3 runs 17 residues. The CDR3 loop is CAAIWDPPGQTNYGYTF. The CDR3 nucleotides read TGTGCCGCTATCTGGGACCCACCGGGACAAACTAACTATGGCTACACCTTC.